This entry lists 26 T cell receptor beta chains sequenced from one sample in a study of blood T cell repertoires in COVID-19. Libraries were prepared by immunoSEQ multiplex PCR; TCRdb keeps only in-frame clonotypes and omits some of them. The sample lists around 460,000 clones, around 90% occurring once. The specimen sequenced was peripheral blood. The source is a man aged 18 to 35 with COVID-19, enrolled during active disease.

This chain connects TRBV7-8 to TRBJ1-4; TRBD1 might be the D (6 bases). The CDR3 loop spans 15 amino acids. Trimming removed 5 bases from V and 8 bases from J, with 18 bases in between. From germline, CDR1 is SGHVS and CDR2 FQNEAQ. CDR3 sequence (DNA): TGTGCCAGCAGCCCGACCGCGGGGGGCAGGGAAAAACTGTTTTTT. It specifies CASSPTAGGREKLFF.

This clone has a single count. The CDR3 region has the DNA TGCGCCAGCAGTTCCGGAGATACGCAGTATTTT. It yields the protein CASSSGDTQYF. The rearrangement links TRBV10-2 to TRBJ2-3; D unclear. The CDR3 has 11 residues. Germline CDR1 and CDR2: WSHSY and SAAADI. Trimming removed 5 bases at V and 5 bases at J, with 5 bases between.

This chain joins TRBV5-1 and TRBJ1-2; 7 bases are a match to TRBD1. This CDR3 is built from 12 residues. The J segment lost 6 bases and the V segment lost 3 bases, leaving 2 bases of the junction unmatched. The germline V gene has CDR1 SGHRS and CDR2 YFSETQ. CDR3 region: CASSSQGNGYTF. DNA of the CDR3: TGCGCCAGCAGCTCACAGGGGAATGGCTACACCTTC.

In regard to this clone: Other DNA sequences in this sample translate to the same CDR3. V usage is TRBV5-1 and J usage is TRBJ1-4; 8 nucleotides line up with TRBD1. The trim removed 1 base at V and 5 bases at J, leaving 1 base unmatched. Germline V gene sequence: CDR1 SGHRS, CDR2 YFSETQ. This CDR3 comprises 14 residues. The CDR3: CASSLRTGNEKLFF. DNA of the CDR3: TGCGCCAGCAGCTTGAGGACAGGGAATGAAAAACTGTTTTTT.

The gene calls are TRBV30 and TRBJ1-1; TRBD1 matches at 7 bases. Losses at the gene ends were 3 bases for V and 10 bases for J; bases not matched to a gene: 8. The CDR3 totals 12 residues. The germline V gene has CDR1 GTSNPN and CDR2 SVGIG (reference sequence). The CDR3 sequence is CAWSGQDVGAFF. The CDR3 bases are TGTGCCTGGAGCGGACAGGACGTAGGAGCTTTCTTT.

This clone turned up a few times. The chain is built from TRBV27 and TRBJ1-2; a weak D match, TRBD1 (6 bases). The CDR3 is 14 amino acids. Germline CDR1 is MNHEY and CDR2 is SMNVEV (reference sequence). Between the trimmed V and J ends, which lost 4 bases and 4 bases, there was a span of 13 bases. CDR3 nucleotides: TGTGCCAGCAGTTCAGAACAGGGTTTCTATGGCTACACCTTC. The encoded protein is CASSSEQGFYGYTF.

This chain's CDR3 is CASSPKTINYGYTF. CDR3 nucleotide sequence: TGTGCCAGCAGCCCTAAGACTATAAACTATGGCTACACCTTC. The chain is built from TRBV7-9 and TRBJ1-2; D remains unclear. The CDR3 loop spans 14 amino acids. Germline values: CDR1 SEHNR, CDR2 FQNEAQ (reference sequence). The ends were cut back, 5 bases at V and 2 bases at J, with 12 bases in the middle.

J is TRBJ1-6 and V is TRBV7-3, with D hard to call. This CDR3 comprises 13 residues. The germline CDR1 and CDR2 sequences are SGHTA and FQGTGA. V was trimmed by 5 bases and J by 10 bases, leaving 12 bases between them. The CDR3 loop is CASSLSVVSPLHF. The CDR3 DNA sequence: TGTGCCAGCAGCCTATCGGTCGTGTCACCCCTCCACTTT.

CDR3 sequence reads: CASSDLGYREQFF. The DNA of the CDR3 is TGTGCCAGCAGTGACCTCGGGTATCGTGAGCAGTTCTTC. This chain connects TRBV6-1 to TRBJ2-1; D not resolved. CDR1 is MNHNS, CDR2 SASEGT, per germline. The CDR3 runs 13 residues. The germline V and J ends were trimmed by 3 bases and 9 bases, with 12 bases remaining between them.

Remarks on this clone: Mismatch with germline at one junction end may stem from a read error. The chain combines TRBV7-7 with TRBJ2-3, with D maybe TRBD2 (6 bases). Per germline, CDR1 SSHAT and CDR2 FNYEAQ (reference sequence). CDR3 length: 15 amino acids. The chain's CDR3 is CASSLRGGAADTQYF. The CDR3 DNA reads TGTGCTAGCAGCTTACGAGGAGGGGCGGCAGATACGCAGTATTTT. Drawing the rest from reference TRBV7-7 and TRBJ2-3, the complete variable domain is GAGVSQSPRYKVTKRGQDVTLRCDPISSHATLYWYQQALGQGPEFLTYFNYEAQPDKSGLPSDRFSAERPEGSISTLTIQRTEQRDSAMYRCASSLRGGAADTQYFGPGTRLTVL.

J is TRBJ2-1 and V is TRBV7-6, with 15 bases that match TRBD2. This CDR3 region has 14 residues. Germline CDR1 SGHVS, CDR2 FNYEAQ. Losses at the gene ends were 5 bases for V and 11 bases for J; bases not matched to a gene: 4. The CDR3 here is CASSPGLAGGKQFF. Here the CDR3 DNA reads TGTGCCAGCAGCCCTGGACTAGCGGGAGGGAAGCAGTTCTTC.

The chain has TRBV2 and TRBJ2-3, with a possible D match to TRBD2 (5 bases). Per germline, CDR1 SNHLY and CDR2 FYNNEI. V was cut by 7 bases and J by 5 bases, with 10 bases left in between. The CDR3 extends over 12 amino acids. DNA for the CDR3: TGTGCCAGCAACACCGGGATAGATACGCAGTATTTT. As protein: CASNTGIDTQYF. Full variable domain (missing parts from reference TRBV2 and TRBJ2-3): EPEVTQTPSHQVTQMGQEVILRCVPISNHLYFYWYRQILGQKVEFLVSFYNNEISEKSEIFDDQFSVERPDGSNFTLKIRSTKLEDSAMYFCASNTGIDTQYFGPGTRLTVL.

The chain is built from TRBV9 and TRBJ2-1; maybe TRBD1 (5 bases). The CDR3 sequence is 12 residues long. The germline CDR1 and CDR2 sequences are SGDLS and YYNGEE. V was pared by 0 bases and J by 9 bases, with 7 bases between. CDR3 amino acids: CASSVAQGEQFF. The CDR3 DNA reads TGTGCCAGCAGCGTAGCCCAGGGTGAGCAGTTCTTC.

This clone has more than one count but fewer than ten. The J gene is TRBJ1-2, the V gene TRBV5-1; TRBD1 matches 8 bases. The ends lost 6 bases at V and 4 bases at J; junction bases unmatched: 14. Germline values: CDR1 SGHRS, CDR2 YFSETQ. CDR3 length equals 16 residues. The CDR3 reads CASTGIGTGGLYGYTF. The CDR3 DNA reads TGCGCCAGCACGGGGATCGGGACAGGAGGGCTCTATGGCTACACCTTC.

The chain employs TRBV19 and TRBJ1-6; a weak D match, TRBD1 (5 bases). Germline CDR1 LNHDA, CDR2 SQIVND (reference sequence). The V gene lost 2 bases and the J gene lost 8 bases, with 10 bases spanning the gap. The length of the CDR3 is 14 residues. CDR3 protein: CASSIQGRDSPLHF. The CDR3 nucleotides read TGTGCCAGTAGTATACAGGGAAGAGATTCACCCCTCCACTTT.

The chain couples TRBV7-3 to TRBJ2-1; D might be TRBD2 (5 bases). Trimming took 1 base from V and 5 from J, leaving 9 bases between them. Germline V gives CDR1 SGHTA, CDR2 FQGTGA. The CDR3 sequence is 14 residues long. The CDR3 is CASSLRLANNEQFF. The CDR3 DNA follows: TGTGCCAGCAGCTTAAGGCTAGCCAACAATGAGCAGTTCTTC. Full variable domain (missing parts from reference TRBV7-3 and TRBJ2-1): GAGVSQTPSNKVTEKGKYVELRCDPISGHTALYWYRQSLGQGPEFLIYFQGTGAADDSGLPNDRFFAVRPEGSVSTLKIQRTERGDSAVYLCASSLRLANNEQFFGPGTRLTVL.

V and J are TRBV6-5 and TRBJ2-2; D unresolved. Germline assignment: CDR1 MNHEY and CDR2 SVGAGI. This CDR3 region has 16 residues. Trimming cost V 1 base and J 6 bases, with 15 bases left between them. The CDR3 sequence: CASSYYGPQDPGELFF. The DNA of the CDR3 is TGTGCCAGCAGTTACTATGGGCCACAAGATCCCGGGGAGCTGTTTTTT.

In its sample, this clone was seen once. The rearrangement links TRBV11-3 to TRBJ1-3; the D is unclear. The CDR3 length is 18 residues. In germline, CDR1 is SGHNT, CDR2 YENEEA. The V and J ends lost 1 base and 2 bases respectively, with 18 bases between them. The CDR3 here is CASSLAGLGRRAGNTIYF. The DNA for the CDR3 is TGTGCCAGCAGCTTAGCGGGATTGGGTCGACGGGCTGGAAACACCATATATTTT.

V is TRBV11-2 and J is TRBJ2-7; D is perhaps TRBD1 (6 bases). CDR3 length equals 13 residues. Germline V lookup: CDR1 SGHAT, CDR2 FQNNGV. Trimming took off 1 base at V and 6 bases at J, with 10 bases between the two ends. CDR3 sequence (DNA): TGTGCCAGCAGCTTAGTATGGGACATCGAGCAGTACTTC. This codes for CASSLVWDIEQYF.

CDR3 DNA: TGTGCCAGCAGTCCAAGGACAAGGACCTACGAGCAGTACTTC. It specifies CASSPRTRTYEQYF. The V gene is TRBV27, the J gene TRBJ2-7, with D possibly being TRBD1 (5 bases). V was pared by 5 bases and J by 2 bases, with 13 bases between. Germline V gene lookup returns CDR1 MNHEY and CDR2 SMNVEV (reference sequence). The CDR3 covers 14 residues.

This chain links TRBV6-6 with TRBJ2-7; TRBD1 matches at 8 bases. V trimming: 5 bases; J trimming: 5 bases; junction bases outside the gene matches: 8. Germline lookup yields CDR1 MNHNY and CDR2 SVGAGI (reference sequence). The CDR3 consists of 14 residues. Here the CDR3 DNA reads TGTGCCAGCAGTGACCGGGACAGGTACCACGAGCAGTACTTC. It specifies CASSDRDRYHEQYF.

The rearrangement joins TRBV12-5 to TRBJ2-2; perhaps TRBD2 as D (7 bases). Per the germline V gene, CDR1 is LGHNT and CDR2 is FRNRAP. Trimming took off 3 bases at V and 7 bases at J, with 12 bases between the two ends. The CDR3 extends over 14 amino acids. The CDR3 coding sequence is TGTGCTAGTGGTTTTGGAGGGGGGGACGGGGAGCTGTTTTTT. Its translation is CASGFGGGDGELFF. The whole variable domain, filled in from reference TRBV12-5 and TRBJ2-2, reads DARVTQTPRHKVTEMGQEVTMRCQPILGHNTVFWYRQTMMQGLELLAYFRNRAPLDDSGMPKDRFSAEMPDATLATLKIQPSEPRDSAVYFCASGFGGGDGELFFGEGSRLTVL.

The chain is built from TRBV19 and TRBJ2-7, with no clear D. Germline V CDR1 and CDR2: LNHDA, SQIVND (reference sequence). V was pared by 5 bases and J by 3 bases, with 20 bases between. This CDR3 is 16 amino acids long. The CDR3 DNA reads TGTGCCAGTAGTTCGTCCCCAACCGTTGCCAGCTACGAGCAGTACTTC. Its protein product is CASSSSPTVASYEQYF.

This chain joins TRBV5-1 and TRBJ2-1; no firm D call. This CDR3 is 14 amino acids long. With 0 bases removed from V and 6 bases from J, the gap between germline ends came to 10 bases. From germline, CDR1 is SGHRS and CDR2 YFSETQ. The CDR3 protein is CASSLALASNEQFF. For the CDR3, the DNA is TGCGCCAGCAGCTTGGCCTTAGCCTCCAATGAGCAGTTCTTC.

This sequence joins TRBV5-1 and TRBJ2-2; no reliable D call. In germline, CDR1 is SGHRS, CDR2 YFSETQ. The CDR3 loop spans 13 amino acids. V lost 4 bases and J lost 5, with 9 bases in between. The chain's CDR3 is CASSQQSTGELFF. For the CDR3, the DNA is TGCGCCAGCAGCCAACAGTCAACCGGGGAGCTGTTTTTT.

The genes are TRBV19 and TRBJ2-1; no firm D call. The CDR3 is 17 residues long. V dropped 4 bases and J dropped 2 bases, with 18 bases sitting between them. Per the germline V gene, CDR1 is LNHDA and CDR2 is SQIVND (reference sequence). The CDR3 sequence: CASSRVGENLPYNEQFF. The CDR3 DNA reads as TGTGCCAGTAGTAGAGTAGGAGAAAACCTTCCCTACAATGAGCAGTTCTTC.